This T cell receptor (beta chain) comes out of a study of blood T cell repertoires in COVID-19. The data were produced by immunoSEQ multiplex PCR, yet TCRdb's version contains in-frame clones alone and is incomplete. The sample has 150,000 to 200,000 clones, 70% to 80% seen once. Recovered status in Cohort 3 required two negative PCRs, clearance, or symptom resolution. Per the germline V gene, CDR1 is MDHEN and CDR2 is SYDVKM. This CDR3 comprises 13 residues. The trim removed 6 bases at V and 5 bases at J, leaving 3 bases unmatched. Sequencing was performed on PBMCs or T cells enriched from blood (not recorded which). The receptor's source is a woman aged 50 to 60 who had recovered from COVID-19. The chain uses TRBV28 and TRBJ1-2; 10 nucleotides align to TRBD1. The CDR3 loop reads CASRGQGRYGYTF. The CDR3 DNA sequence: TGTGCCAGCAGGGGACAGGGGAGGTATGGCTACACCTTC.